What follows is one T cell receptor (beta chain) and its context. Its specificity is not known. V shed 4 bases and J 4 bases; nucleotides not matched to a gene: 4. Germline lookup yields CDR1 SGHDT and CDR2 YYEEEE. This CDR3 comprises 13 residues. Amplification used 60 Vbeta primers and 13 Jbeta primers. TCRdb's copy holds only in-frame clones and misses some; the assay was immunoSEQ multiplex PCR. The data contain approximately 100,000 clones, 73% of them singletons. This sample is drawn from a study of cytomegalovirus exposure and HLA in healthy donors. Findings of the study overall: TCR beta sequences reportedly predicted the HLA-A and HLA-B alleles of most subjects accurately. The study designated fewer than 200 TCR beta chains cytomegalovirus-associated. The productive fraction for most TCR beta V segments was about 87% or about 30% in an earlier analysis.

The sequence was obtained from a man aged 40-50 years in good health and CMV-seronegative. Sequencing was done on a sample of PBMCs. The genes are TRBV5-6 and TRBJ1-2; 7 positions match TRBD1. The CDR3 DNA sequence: TGTGCCAGCAGCCCGACAGGGATCTATGGCTACACCTTC. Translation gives CASSPTGIYGYTF.